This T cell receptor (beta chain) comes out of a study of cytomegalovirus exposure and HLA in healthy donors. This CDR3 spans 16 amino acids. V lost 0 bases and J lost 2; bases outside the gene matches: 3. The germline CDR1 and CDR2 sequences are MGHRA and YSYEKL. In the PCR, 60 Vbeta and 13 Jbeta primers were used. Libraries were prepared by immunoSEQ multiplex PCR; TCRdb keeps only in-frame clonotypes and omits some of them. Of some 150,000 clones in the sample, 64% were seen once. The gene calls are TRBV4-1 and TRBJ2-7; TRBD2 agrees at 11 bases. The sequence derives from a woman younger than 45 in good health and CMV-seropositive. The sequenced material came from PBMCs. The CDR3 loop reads CASSQEETSGTYEQYF. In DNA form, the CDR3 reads TGCGCCAGCAGCCAAGAGGAGACTAGCGGGACCTACGAGCAGTACTTC.